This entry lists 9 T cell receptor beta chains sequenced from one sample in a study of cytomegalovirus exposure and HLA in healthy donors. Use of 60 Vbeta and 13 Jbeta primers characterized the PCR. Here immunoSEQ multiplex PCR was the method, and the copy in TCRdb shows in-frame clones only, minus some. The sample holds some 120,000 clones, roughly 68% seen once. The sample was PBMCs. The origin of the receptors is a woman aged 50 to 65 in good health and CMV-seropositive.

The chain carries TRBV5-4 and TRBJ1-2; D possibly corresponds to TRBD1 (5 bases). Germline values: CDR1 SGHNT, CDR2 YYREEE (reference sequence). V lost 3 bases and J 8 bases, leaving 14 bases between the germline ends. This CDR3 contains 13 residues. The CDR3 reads CASSSGVQGGYTF. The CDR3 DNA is TGTGCCAGCAGCTCGGGGGTCCAGGGCGGCTACACCTTC.

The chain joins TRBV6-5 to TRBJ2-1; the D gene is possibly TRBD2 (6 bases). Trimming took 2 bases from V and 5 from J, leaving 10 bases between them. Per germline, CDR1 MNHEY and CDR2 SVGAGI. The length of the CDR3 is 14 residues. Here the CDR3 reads CASSYRAGNNEQFF. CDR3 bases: TGTGCCAGCAGTTACCGGGCGGGGAACAATGAGCAGTTCTTC.

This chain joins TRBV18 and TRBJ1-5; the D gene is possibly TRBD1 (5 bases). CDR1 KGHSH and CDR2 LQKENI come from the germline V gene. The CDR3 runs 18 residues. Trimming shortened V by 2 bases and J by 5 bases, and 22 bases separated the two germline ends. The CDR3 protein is CASSPSPSGGFGDQPQHF. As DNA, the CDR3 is TGTGCCAGCTCACCATCGCCTTCCGGGGGTTTTGGAGATCAGCCCCAGCATTTT.

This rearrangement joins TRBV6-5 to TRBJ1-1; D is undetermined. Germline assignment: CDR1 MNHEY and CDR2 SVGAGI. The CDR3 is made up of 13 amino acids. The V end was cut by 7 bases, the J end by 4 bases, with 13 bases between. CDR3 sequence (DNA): TGTGCCAGCAACTCCCCGGGGAGCACTGAAGCTTTCTTT. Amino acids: CASNSPGSTEAFF.

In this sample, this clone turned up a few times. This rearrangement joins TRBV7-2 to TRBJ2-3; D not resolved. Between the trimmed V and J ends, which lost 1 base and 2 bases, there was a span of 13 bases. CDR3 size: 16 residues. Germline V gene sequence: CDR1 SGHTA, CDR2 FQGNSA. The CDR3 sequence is CASSLVGRLATDTQYF. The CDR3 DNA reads TGTGCCAGCAGCTTAGTCGGCAGGCTGGCCACAGATACGCAGTATTTT.

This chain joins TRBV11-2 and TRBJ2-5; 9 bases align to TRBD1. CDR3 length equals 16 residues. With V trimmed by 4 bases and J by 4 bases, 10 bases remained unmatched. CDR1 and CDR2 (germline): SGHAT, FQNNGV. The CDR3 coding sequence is TGTGCCAGCAGCTCTCGGGACAGGGAGGTGCGAGAGACCCAGTACTTC. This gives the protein CASSSRDREVRETQYF.

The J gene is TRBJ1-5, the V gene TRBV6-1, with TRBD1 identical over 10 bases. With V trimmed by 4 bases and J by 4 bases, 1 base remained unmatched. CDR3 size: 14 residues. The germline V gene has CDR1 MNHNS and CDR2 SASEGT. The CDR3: CASSGQGANQPQHF. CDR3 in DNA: TGTGCCAGCAGTGGACAGGGGGCAAATCAGCCCCAGCATTTT.

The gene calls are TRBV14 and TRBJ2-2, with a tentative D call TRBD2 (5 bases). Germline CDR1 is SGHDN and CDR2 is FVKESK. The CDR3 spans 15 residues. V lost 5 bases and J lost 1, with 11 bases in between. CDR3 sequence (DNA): TGTGCCAGCAGCAGTCACCGGGGGAACACCGGGGAGCTGTTTTTT. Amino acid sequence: CASSSHRGNTGELFF.

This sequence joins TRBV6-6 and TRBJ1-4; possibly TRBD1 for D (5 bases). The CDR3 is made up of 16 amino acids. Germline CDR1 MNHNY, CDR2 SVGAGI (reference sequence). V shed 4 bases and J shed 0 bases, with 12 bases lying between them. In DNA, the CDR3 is TGTGCCAGCAGTTCCACTACAGGAGCAACTAATGAAAAACTGTTTTTT. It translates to CASSSTTGATNEKLFF.